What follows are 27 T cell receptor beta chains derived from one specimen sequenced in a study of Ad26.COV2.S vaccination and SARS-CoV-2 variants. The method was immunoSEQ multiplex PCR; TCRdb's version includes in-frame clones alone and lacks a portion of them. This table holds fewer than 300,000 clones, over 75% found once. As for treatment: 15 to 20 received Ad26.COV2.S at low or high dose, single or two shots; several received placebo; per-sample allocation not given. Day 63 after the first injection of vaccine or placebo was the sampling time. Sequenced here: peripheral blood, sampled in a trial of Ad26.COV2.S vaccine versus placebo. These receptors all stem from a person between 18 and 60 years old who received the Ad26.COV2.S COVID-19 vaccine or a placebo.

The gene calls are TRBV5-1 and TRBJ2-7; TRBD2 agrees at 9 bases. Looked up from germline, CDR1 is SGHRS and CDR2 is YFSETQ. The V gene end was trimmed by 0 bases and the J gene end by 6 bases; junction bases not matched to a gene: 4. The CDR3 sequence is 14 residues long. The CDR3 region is CASSLGPSGTEQYF. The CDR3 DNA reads TGCGCCAGCAGCTTGGGTCCTAGCGGGACCGAGCAGTACTTC.

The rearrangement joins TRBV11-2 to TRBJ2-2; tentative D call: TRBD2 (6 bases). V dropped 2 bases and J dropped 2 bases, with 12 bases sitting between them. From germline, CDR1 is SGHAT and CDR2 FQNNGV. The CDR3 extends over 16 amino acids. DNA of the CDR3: TGTGCCAGCAGCTTAATCGGGGGTCTCAACACCGGGGAGCTGTTTTTT. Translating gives CASSLIGGLNTGELFF.

CDR3 in amino acids: CATSGQGRTYNEQFF. The CDR3 DNA reads TGTGCCACCAGTGGCCAGGGGAGAACCTACAATGAGCAGTTCTTC. The rearrangement links TRBV24-1 to TRBJ2-1, with D possibly matching TRBD1 (6 bases). The CDR3 has 15 residues. Germline-derived CDR1 and CDR2 are KGHDR and SFDVKD. V lost 5 bases, J lost 2 bases, and 12 bases lay in between.

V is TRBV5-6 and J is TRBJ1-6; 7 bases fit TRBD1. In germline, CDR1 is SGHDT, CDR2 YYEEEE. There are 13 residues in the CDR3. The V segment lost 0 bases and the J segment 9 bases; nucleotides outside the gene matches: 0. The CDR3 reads CASSLDRGSPLHF. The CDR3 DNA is TGTGCCAGCAGCTTGGACAGGGGTTCACCCCTCCACTTT.

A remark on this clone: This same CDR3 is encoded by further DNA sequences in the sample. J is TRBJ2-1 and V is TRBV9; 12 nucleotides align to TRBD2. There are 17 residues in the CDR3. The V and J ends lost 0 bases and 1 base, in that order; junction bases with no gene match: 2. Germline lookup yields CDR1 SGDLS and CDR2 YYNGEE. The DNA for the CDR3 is TGTGCCAGCAGCGTAGGACTAGCGGGAGTTTCCTACAATGAGCAGTTCTTC. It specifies CASSVGLAGVSYNEQFF.

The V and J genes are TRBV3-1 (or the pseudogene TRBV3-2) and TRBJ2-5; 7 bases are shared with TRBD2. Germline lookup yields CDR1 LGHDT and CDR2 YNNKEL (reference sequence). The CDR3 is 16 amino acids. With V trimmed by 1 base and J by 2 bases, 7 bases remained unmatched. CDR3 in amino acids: CASSQVGSGLQETQYF. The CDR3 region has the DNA TGTGCCAGCAGCCAAGTAGGTAGCGGGCTACAAGAGACCCAGTACTTC.

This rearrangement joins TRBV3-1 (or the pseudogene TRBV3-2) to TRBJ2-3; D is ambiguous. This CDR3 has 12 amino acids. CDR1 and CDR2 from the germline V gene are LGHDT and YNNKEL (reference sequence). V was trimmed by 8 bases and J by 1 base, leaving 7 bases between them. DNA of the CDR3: TGTGCCAGCTCCCGGCGCACAGATACGCAGTATTTT. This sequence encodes CASSRRTDTQYF.

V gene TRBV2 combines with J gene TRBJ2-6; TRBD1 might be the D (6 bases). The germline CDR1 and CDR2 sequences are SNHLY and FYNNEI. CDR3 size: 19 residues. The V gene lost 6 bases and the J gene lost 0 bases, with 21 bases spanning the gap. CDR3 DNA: TGTGCCAGCAGCCTCCTGGGGGCTAGGTCTAACTCTGGGGCCAACGTCCTGACTTTC. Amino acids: CASSLLGARSNSGANVLTF.

CDR3 loop: CASKRVQGKFDGYTF. The DNA for the CDR3 is TGTGCCAGTAAGAGAGTACAGGGGAAGTTTGATGGCTACACCTTC. J is TRBJ1-2 and V is TRBV6-5; 7 nucleotides match TRBD1. The length of the CDR3 is 15 residues. CDR1 and CDR2 (germline): MNHEY, SVGAGI. V lost 9 bases, J lost 6 bases, and 16 bases stayed unmatched.

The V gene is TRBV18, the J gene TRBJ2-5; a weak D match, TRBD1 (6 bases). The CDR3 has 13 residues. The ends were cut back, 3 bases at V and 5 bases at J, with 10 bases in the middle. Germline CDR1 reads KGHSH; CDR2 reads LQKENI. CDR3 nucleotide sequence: TGTGCCAGCTCACCGGGGGCAGGGGAGACCCAGTACTTC. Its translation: CASSPGAGETQYF.

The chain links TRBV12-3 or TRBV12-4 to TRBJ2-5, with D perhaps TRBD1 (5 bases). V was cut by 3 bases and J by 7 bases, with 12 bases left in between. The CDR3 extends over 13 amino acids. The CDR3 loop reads CASSFRTPPTQYF. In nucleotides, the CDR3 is TGTGCCAGCAGTTTTCGGACACCGCCGACCCAGTACTTC.

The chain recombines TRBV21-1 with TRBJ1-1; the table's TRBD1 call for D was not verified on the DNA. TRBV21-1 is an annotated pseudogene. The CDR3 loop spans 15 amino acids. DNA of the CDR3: TGTGCCAGTGTGCCAGGGGGCGAGGAGAACACTGAAGCTTTCTTT. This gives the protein CASVPGGEENTEAFF.

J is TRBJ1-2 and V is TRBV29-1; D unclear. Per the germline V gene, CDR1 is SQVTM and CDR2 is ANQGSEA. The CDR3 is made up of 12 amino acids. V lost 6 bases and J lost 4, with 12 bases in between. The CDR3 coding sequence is TGCAGCGTCTCTCCCGGGGTCTATGGCTACACCTTC. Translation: CSVSPGVYGYTF.

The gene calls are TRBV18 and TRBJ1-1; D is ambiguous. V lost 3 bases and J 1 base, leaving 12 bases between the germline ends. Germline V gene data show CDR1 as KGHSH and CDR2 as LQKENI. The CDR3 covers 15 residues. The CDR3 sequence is CASSPDRPRNTEAFF. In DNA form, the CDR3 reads TGTGCCAGCTCACCGGATAGACCCAGGAACACTGAAGCTTTCTTT. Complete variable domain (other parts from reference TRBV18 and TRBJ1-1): NAGVMQNPRHLVRRRGQEARLRCSPMKGHSHVYWYRQLPEEGLKFMVYLQKENIIDESGMPKERFSAEFPKEGPSILRIQQVVRGDSAAYFCASSPDRPRNTEAFFGQGTRLTVV.

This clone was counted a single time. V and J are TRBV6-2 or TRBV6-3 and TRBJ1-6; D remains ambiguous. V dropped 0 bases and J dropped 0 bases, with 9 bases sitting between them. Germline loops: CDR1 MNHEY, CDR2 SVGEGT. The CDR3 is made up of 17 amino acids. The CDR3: CASSYSRRSSYNSPLHF. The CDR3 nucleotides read TGTGCCAGCAGTTACTCGAGACGGAGCTCCTATAATTCACCCCTCCACTTT.

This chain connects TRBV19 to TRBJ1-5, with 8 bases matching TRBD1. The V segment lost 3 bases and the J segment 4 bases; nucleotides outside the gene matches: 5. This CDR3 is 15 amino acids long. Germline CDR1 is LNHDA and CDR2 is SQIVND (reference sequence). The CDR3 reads CASSMDREGNQPQHF. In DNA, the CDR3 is TGTGCCAGTAGTATGGACAGGGAAGGGAATCAGCCCCAGCATTTT.

The CDR3: CASNLQGTGEQYF. The CDR3 region has the DNA TGCGCCAGCAACCTACAGGGGACGGGCGAGCAGTACTTC. V gene TRBV5-1 combines with J gene TRBJ2-7; TRBD1 agrees at 7 bases. This CDR3 spans 13 amino acids. V lost 6 bases, J lost 6 bases, and 9 bases stayed unmatched. Germline-derived CDR1 and CDR2 are SGHRS and YFSETQ.

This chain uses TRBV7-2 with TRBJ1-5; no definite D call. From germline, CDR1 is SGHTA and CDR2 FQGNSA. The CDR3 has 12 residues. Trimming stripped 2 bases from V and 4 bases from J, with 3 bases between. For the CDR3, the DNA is TGTGCCAGCAGCTTAACTAATCAGCCCCAGCATTTT. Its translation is CASSLTNQPQHF.

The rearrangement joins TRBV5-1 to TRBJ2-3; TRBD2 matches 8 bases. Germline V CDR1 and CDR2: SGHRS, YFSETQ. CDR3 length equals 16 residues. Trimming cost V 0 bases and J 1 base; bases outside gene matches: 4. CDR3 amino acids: CASSLGAGVGTDTQYF. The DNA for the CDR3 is TGCGCCAGCAGCTTGGGAGCGGGAGTCGGCACAGATACGCAGTATTTT.

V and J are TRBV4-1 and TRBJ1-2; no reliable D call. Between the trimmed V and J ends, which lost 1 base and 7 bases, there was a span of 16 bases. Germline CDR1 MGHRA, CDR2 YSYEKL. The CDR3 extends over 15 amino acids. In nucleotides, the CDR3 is TGCGCCAGCAGCCAAGTCTCCAACCCCCAACGTGGCTACACCTTC. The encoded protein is CASSQVSNPQRGYTF.

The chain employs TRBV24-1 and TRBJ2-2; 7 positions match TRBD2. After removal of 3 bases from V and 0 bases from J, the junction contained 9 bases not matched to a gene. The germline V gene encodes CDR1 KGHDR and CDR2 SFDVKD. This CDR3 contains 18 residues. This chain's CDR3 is CATSDGRVAGTNTGELFF. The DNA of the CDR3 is TGTGCCACCAGTGATGGGAGGGTTGCTGGTACGAACACCGGGGAGCTGTTTTTT.

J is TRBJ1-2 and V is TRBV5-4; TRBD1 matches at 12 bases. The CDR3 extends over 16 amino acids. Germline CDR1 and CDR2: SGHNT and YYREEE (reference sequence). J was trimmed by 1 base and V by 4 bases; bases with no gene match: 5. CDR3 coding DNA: TGTGCCAGCAGCGTGGGACAGGGGGCACTTAACTATGGCTACACCTTC. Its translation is CASSVGQGALNYGYTF.

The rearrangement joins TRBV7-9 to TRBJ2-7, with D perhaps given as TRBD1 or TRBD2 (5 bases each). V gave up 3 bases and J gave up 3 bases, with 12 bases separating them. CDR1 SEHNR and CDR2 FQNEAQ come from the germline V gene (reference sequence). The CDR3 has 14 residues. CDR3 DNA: TGTGCCAGCAGCTTGGGACGGTTTAACTACGAGCAGTACTTC. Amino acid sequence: CASSLGRFNYEQYF.

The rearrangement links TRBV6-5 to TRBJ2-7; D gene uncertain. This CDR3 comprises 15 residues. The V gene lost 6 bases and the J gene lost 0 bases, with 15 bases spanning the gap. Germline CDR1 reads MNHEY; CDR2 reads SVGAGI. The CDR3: CASSRDHSDSYEQYF. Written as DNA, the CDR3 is TGTGCCAGCAGCCGCGATCACTCAGACTCCTACGAGCAGTACTTC.

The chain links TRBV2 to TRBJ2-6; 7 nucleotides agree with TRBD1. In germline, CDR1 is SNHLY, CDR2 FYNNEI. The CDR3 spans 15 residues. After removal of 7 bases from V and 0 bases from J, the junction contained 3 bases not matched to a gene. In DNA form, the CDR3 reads TGTGCCAGCACCGAGGGGGCCTCTGGGGCCAACGTCCTGACTTTC. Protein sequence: CASTEGASGANVLTF.

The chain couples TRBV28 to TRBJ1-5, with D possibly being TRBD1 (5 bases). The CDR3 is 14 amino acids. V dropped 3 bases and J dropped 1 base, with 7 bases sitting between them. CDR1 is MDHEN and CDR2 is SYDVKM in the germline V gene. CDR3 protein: CASSLGRSNQPQHF. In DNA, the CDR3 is TGTGCCAGCAGTTTGGGGCGGAGCAATCAGCCCCAGCATTTT.

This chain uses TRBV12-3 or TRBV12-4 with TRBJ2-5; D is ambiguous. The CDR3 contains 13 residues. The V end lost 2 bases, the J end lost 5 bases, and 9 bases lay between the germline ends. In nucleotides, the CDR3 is TGTGCCAGCAGTTTATGGTCACGGGAGACCCAGTACTTC. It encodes CASSLWSRETQYF.